This TCR beta chain emerged from a study of cytomegalovirus exposure and HLA in healthy donors (dated by TCRdb to 2017 to 2019). Regarding the complete study: An earlier analysis of some 600 of the donors reported under 300 Gb of sequence data and around 100 million unique TCR beta sequences obtained from some 170 million T cells. A later analysis re-analyzed previously published TCR beta repertoires from 550 to 700 donors and added high-resolution HLA genotyping to study TCR occurrence patterns. A separate validation cohort of 100 to 150 different subjects was used in addition to the roughly 670-subject first cohort. Among about 400 genotyped donors of the cohort, an average of about 220,000 unique TCR beta nucleotide sequences was sequenced per donor, of which about 18% were non-productive. In the later analysis, no new phenotypic data were used to find candidate immune exposures; instead, reliance was placed on TCR beta sequences and their occurrence across donors. An earlier analysis of approximately 640 of the donors applied high-throughput TCR beta sequencing to assess whether each TCR beta V gene segment acted as functional or pseudogenic. The genetic ancestry cluster associated with self-reported Caucasian donors included around four fifths of the 300 to 400 genotyped donors. The number of donors typed differed by locus, with 629-630 for A, B, C, DRB1 and DQB1, about 500 for DQA1, nearly 610 for DPA1, and approximately 470 for DPB1. HLA typing covered class I and class II loci at four-digit resolution. An early release covering some 640 HLA-typed donors comprised roughly 300 gigabases of sequencing data and some 79 million unique TCR sequences. The study used immunosequencing to profile the T cell repertoires of approximately 630 subjects and linked those repertoires to cytomegalovirus serostatus. The study aimed to test whether signatures of past pathogen exposure could be identified by cataloging public T cell receptors. Four to six DR-DQ haplotypes were handled as single units for association and clustering, since linkage in the cohort was strong. Alongside the repertoire data, information on donor age, sex, ethnicity and CMV serostatus was compiled. Genome-wide SNP genotypes for about 65% of the 666 donors were used in a later genetic analysis, which treated that subset as a discovery cohort. Every discovery cohort repertoire had been produced on one sequencing platform. To predict cytomegalovirus infection status, the study brought together high-throughput TCR immunosequencing, statistical association of individual TCRs with disease status, and machine learning.

Library generation was performed with the immunoSEQ multiplex PCR assay. For the multiplex PCR, a mixture combining 60 forward primers for TCR Vbeta segments and 13 reverse primers for TCR Jbeta segments was used. The CDR3 region of rearranged TCR beta genes was amplified from genomic DNA with a multiplex PCR assay. The amplified TCR beta libraries were sequenced on the Illumina HiSeq System as 87-base-pair reads. The study's processing was this. A later analysis counted tens of millions of unique TCR beta chains across the 690 or so repertoires, and 9.5 million to 11 million of these chains were shared by at least two donors. To remove PCR and sequencing errors, raw reads were error-corrected and collapsed into unique sequences using a nearest-neighbor algorithm that merged closely related sequences. To assign V, D and J gene segments, CDR3 sequences were aligned to IMGT reference sequences. For a sequence to be retained, at least a six-nucleotide match to both a V gene segment and a J gene segment was required. Rearrangements were classified as productive when the CDR3 lacked stop codons and remained in frame with V and J, and all other rearrangements were classified as non-productive. Following IMGT convention, CDR3 was defined as the stretch from the second conserved V-encoded cysteine up to the conserved J-encoded phenylalanine. Sequences without an unambiguous match to a single V gene segment were excluded from the earlier analysis of over 500 of the donors. An earlier analysis of some 610 of the donors called V segments functional above 56.7% productive rearrangements and segregating when the between-donor standard deviation exceeded 5%. To diagnose cytomegalovirus status from the catalog of TCR beta chain sequences, a statistical classification framework was built. In a later analysis, TCR nucleotide sequences were compared against IMGT/GENE-DB human TR gene sequences so that V and J genes could be assigned. A later analysis assigned CDR3 sequences and most-parsimonious VDJ recombination scenarios with the TCRdist pipeline. A later analysis defined each TCR beta chain by its CDR3 amino acid sequence plus V-gene family, and excluded reads lacking a unique V-gene family. A later analysis removed 550 to 700 highly shared, low-generation-probability nucleotide sequences to deal with suspected cross-contamination and a sequencing artifact. For each public chain, a later analysis derived a clonal expansion index from normalized ranks of inferred template counts within each repertoire. In a later analysis, generation probabilities were computed with a VDJ recombination model fitted to out-of-frame rearrangements, and the resulting probabilities were checked against IGoR. In a later analysis, TCR-TCR, TCR-HLA and TCR-CMV co-occurrence was scored with hypergeometric tests, and a repertoire-size bias correction was applied to TCR pairs. In a later analysis, false discovery rates were estimated by permuting HLA or CMV assignments 20 times. In a later analysis, co-occurring TCRs were grouped using DBSCAN, and TCRdist sequence similarity was added for clustering within HLA-allele-positive subsets. Co-occurrence clustering excluded repertoires with fewer than 30,000 or more than 120,000 public chains, plus five with anomalous nucleotide sharing. TCRdb re-hosts the immuneACCESS table, in-frame sequences only. Its copies lack some clones; in the studies checked, an unresolved V gene accounts for under half of them, and the cause for the rest is not known. D and trimming were read from the DNA, whereas the V and J calls and clone size are those reported in that table. The sample's records list 65,000 to 85,000 clones. The ten top clones hold 1.4% to 1.5% of the sample.

CDR1 and CDR2 are read off the germline V gene (reference sequence) as MNHNY and SVGAGI. The CDR3 goes from the cysteine to the phenylalanine over 13 residues. The sequence is cut down to CDR3 DNA, 39 bases in frame from base 1. Points on this clone: What antigen it recognizes has not been identified. Germline and junction disagree at one end, which may indicate a read error.

The cohort comprised around 690 healthy bone marrow donors. All cohort members were sampled while nominally healthy, although unrecorded immune exposures were likely present. The donor tested CMV seronegative, placing the donor among the 350 or so seronegative members of the cohort. Every donor gave a peripheral blood sample, and the peripheral blood mononuclear cells from that sample were used for TCR beta sequencing. The Qiagen DNeasy Blood Extraction Kit was used to extract genomic DNA from the blood cell samples. General conclusions and limits of the study: CMV serostatus was the only immune exposure information available for the cohort. An association between a missense DCLRE1C variant and V-gene and J-gene trimming of TCR beta chains was found in a later genetic analysis and replicated in an independent cohort. The sequencing pipeline was judged likely to have produced a cluster of highly shared sequence variants as a technical artifact. According to the authors, the approach could potentially be generalized to other disease states and immunological phenotypes. The cohort was sequenced for TCR beta chains only, and without alpha or paired-chain data the features that could be detected were limited. While some public TCRs were present in many individuals, most TCR sequences turned up only very rarely across donors. At a false discovery rate of 0.05, a later analysis linked around 17,000 TCR beta sequences to specific HLA alleles. Several of the top co-occurrence clusters appeared to be linked to parvovirus B19, influenza, CMV and Epstein-Barr virus, according to a later analysis. Three of the identified cytomegalovirus-associated TCR beta chains were confirmed in vitro to be specific for cytomegalovirus antigens. Over 15 rarely observed V segments, including chromosome 9 orphons, were excluded from the earlier analysis of about 500 of the donors because counts were too low. A later analysis found that most CMV-associated TCR beta chains appeared HLA-restricted, with HLA associations seemingly driven largely by CMV exposure. A later genetic analysis reported fewer N-insertions in productive TCRs among donors in an Asian-associated ancestry cluster than the 666-donor mean. Roughly uniform sequencing depth across donors was assumed in presence/absence analyses, although this assumption may not hold. Linkage disequilibrium might explain the correlated functional status among segregating V segments, but an unknown experimental factor could not be excluded. A later analysis found that HLA-associated TCR beta chains were more clonally expanded and had lower generation probabilities than equally common non-associated chains. Because HLA typing was unavailable for some donors at each locus, only the typed subset was used in association tests. In a later analysis, TCR association rates were found to vary across HLA loci, with the most associated TCRs seen for DRB1 alleles and the fewest for HLA-C alleles. In an earlier analysis of 500 to 650 of the donors, most TCR beta V segments appeared in productive rearrangements about 87% or about 30% of the time, broadly matching IMGT annotations. When HLA alleles, especially DR and DQ, strongly co-occurred, TCR associations were difficult to assign to individual alleles. Because the 87-base-pair reads could not distinguish some IMGT-functional V segments, including TRBV6-2 and TRBV6-3, those segments were excluded. A further reported finding was that TCR beta sequences accurately predicted the HLA-A and HLA-B alleles for most subjects in the first cohort. The study gave a list of some 150 TCR beta chains associated with cytomegalovirus. In both the original and validation cohorts, the classifier was reported to diagnose cytomegalovirus status with high specificity and sensitivity.

The source material was PBMCs. The receptor was derived from a woman between 55 and 75 years old in good health and CMV-seronegative. The chain couples TRBV6-6 to TRBJ2-6; no confident D gene assignment can be made. CDR3 reads: CASSYTGPNVLTF. In nucleotides, the sequence is TGTGCCAGCAGTTATACTGGGCCCAACGTCCTGACTTTC.